There are a few counts of the clone carrying this T cell receptor beta chain. The CDR3 has 18 residues. V lost 3 bases, J lost 6 bases, and 23 bases stayed unmatched. Germline loops: CDR1 DFQATT, CDR2 SNEGSKA (reference sequence). This entry comes from a study of regulatory T cells in long-lasting Graves disease. Indicated time point: newly diagnosed GD, antithyroid drugs for less than 3 months. Extracted RNA from PBMCs served as the source of the TCR library. Combining iRepertoire HTBI primers with Arm-PCR of CDR3 regions, the authors built TCR beta libraries. MiXCR was run by TCRdb on the multiplex PCR reads, yielding one entry per CDR3 protein. The sample comprises roughly 500,000 distinct CDR3 sequences, around 12% of which are singletons, and around 10% rests with the top ten. These same data were also listed under a study on T cells in Graves' hyperthyroidism and ophthalmopathy.

The clonotype comes from a woman aged 25 to 39 with Graves disease. The sample consisted of peripheral blood mononuclear cells (PBMCs), taken at new diagnosis, from a patient treated with antithyroid drugs. This sequence joins TRBV20-1 and TRBJ2-7; 7 nucleotides line up with TRBD2. CDR3 sequence reads: CSASFVYVAGGSSGEQYF. In DNA, the CDR3 is TGCAGTGCTAGTTTCGTATACGTTGCCGGCGGGAGTTCAGGCGAGCAGTACTTC.